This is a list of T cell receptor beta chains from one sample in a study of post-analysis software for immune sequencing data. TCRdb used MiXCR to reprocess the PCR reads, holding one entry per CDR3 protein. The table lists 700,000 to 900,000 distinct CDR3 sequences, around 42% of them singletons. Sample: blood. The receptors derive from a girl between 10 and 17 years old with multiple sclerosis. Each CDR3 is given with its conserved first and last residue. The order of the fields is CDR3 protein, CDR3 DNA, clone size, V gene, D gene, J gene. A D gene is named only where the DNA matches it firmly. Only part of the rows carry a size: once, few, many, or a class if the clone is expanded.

CDR3 protein: CASSPSGSVYNEQFF
CDR3 DNA: TGTGCCAGCAGCCCTAGCGGGAGTGTGTACAATGAGCAGTTCTTC
clone size: few
V gene: TRBV7-2
D gene: TRBD2
J gene: TRBJ2-1

CDR3 protein: CATQITNVNEQFF
CDR3 DNA: TGTGCCACCCAGATAACGAACGTGAATGAGCAGTTCTTC
clone size: few
V gene: TRBV15
D gene: NA
J gene: TRBJ2-1

CDR3 protein: CASSVGWYNEQFF
CDR3 DNA: TGTGCCAGCAGCGTAGGGTGGTACAATGAGCAGTTCTTC
clone size: NA
V gene: TRBV9
D gene: NA
J gene: TRBJ2-1

CDR3 protein: CASSLTGPENEQFF
CDR3 DNA: TGTGCCAGCAGCTTAACTGGGCCGGAGAATGAGCAGTTCTTC
clone size: few
V gene: TRBV7-3
D gene: NA
J gene: TRBJ2-1

CDR3 protein: CARTGTELTDTQYF
CDR3 DNA: TGTGCCAGAACCGGGACAGAGCTCACAGATACGCAGTATTTT
clone size: NA
V gene: TRBV25-1
D gene: TRBD1
J gene: TRBJ2-3

CDR3 protein: CSVEGQGKDGELFF
CDR3 DNA: TGCAGCGTTGAGGGACAGGGAAAAGACGGGGAGCTGTTTTTT
clone size: NA
V gene: TRBV29-1
D gene: TRBD1
J gene: TRBJ2-2

CDR3 protein: CASSGGPGTDTQYF
CDR3 DNA: TGCGCCAGCAGTGGGGGACCAGGCACAGATACGCAGTATTTT
clone size: few
V gene: TRBV5-1
D gene: NA
J gene: TRBJ2-3

CDR3 protein: CAISLAGGADTQYF
CDR3 DNA: TGTGCCATCTCCCTAGCGGGAGGTGCAGATACGCAGTATTTT
clone size: few
V gene: TRBV10-3
D gene: TRBD2
J gene: TRBJ2-3

CDR3 protein: CASTAGAGGGDTQYF
CDR3 DNA: TGTGCCAGCACCGCAGGGGCGGGTGGTGGAGATACGCAGTATTTT
clone size: NA
V gene: TRBV12-3/TRBV12-4
D gene: NA
J gene: TRBJ2-3

CDR3 protein: CSVAAPVGNEQFF
CDR3 DNA: TGCAGCGTTGCGGCCCCCGTCGGCAATGAGCAGTTCTTC
clone size: NA
V gene: TRBV29-1
D gene: NA
J gene: TRBJ2-1

CDR3 protein: CASSAPGWSIQYF
CDR3 DNA: TGTGCCAGCAGCGCCCCGGGATGGAGCATTCAGTACTTC
clone size: NA
V gene: TRBV9
D gene: NA
J gene: TRBJ2-4

CDR3 protein: CASSSRDRADEQFF
CDR3 DNA: TGTGCCAGCAGTTCCCGGGACAGGGCGGATGAGCAGTTCTTC
clone size: NA
V gene: TRBV6-6
D gene: TRBD1
J gene: TRBJ2-1

CDR3 protein: CSATLSSGNPDYNEQFF
CDR3 DNA: TGCAGTGCTACCCTTTCTAGCGGGAATCCTGACTACAATGAGCAGTTCTTC
clone size: NA
V gene: TRBV20-1
D gene: TRBD2
J gene: TRBJ2-1

CDR3 protein: CSVAPGTTYNEQFF
CDR3 DNA: TGCAGCGTAGCCCCCGGGACTACCTACAATGAGCAGTTCTTC
clone size: few
V gene: TRBV29-1
D gene: TRBD2
J gene: TRBJ2-1

CDR3 protein: CAISESGDTGTDTQYF
CDR3 DNA: TGTGCCATCAGTGAGTCGGGGGACACAGGCACAGATACGCAGTATTTT
clone size: NA
V gene: TRBV10-3
D gene: NA
J gene: TRBJ2-3

CDR3 protein: CASSPGATEAFF
CDR3 DNA: TGTGCCAGCAGCCCGGGTGCCACTGAAGCTTTCTTT
clone size: NA
V gene: TRBV11-1
D gene: NA
J gene: TRBJ1-1

CDR3 protein: CASSYSSRQANTEAFF
CDR3 DNA: TGTGCCAGCAGTTATTCCTCTAGACAGGCGAACACTGAAGCTTTCTTT
clone size: NA
V gene: TRBV12-3/TRBV12-4
D gene: NA
J gene: TRBJ1-1

CDR3 protein: CASRPEGPTGELFF
CDR3 DNA: TGTGCCAGCAGACCCGAGGGCCCCACCGGGGAGCTGTTTTTT
clone size: NA
V gene: TRBV28
D gene: NA
J gene: TRBJ2-2

CDR3 protein: CASRQPGEMTYEQYF
CDR3 DNA: TGTGCCAGCAGGCAGCCAGGGGAAATGACCTACGAGCAGTACTTC
clone size: NA
V gene: TRBV6-5
D gene: NA
J gene: TRBJ2-7

CDR3 protein: CASRGLAMETQYF
CDR3 DNA: TGTGCCAGCAGGGGACTTGCGATGGAGACCCAGTACTTC
clone size: NA
V gene: TRBV12-3/TRBV12-4
D gene: NA
J gene: TRBJ2-5

CDR3 protein: CASSPQAGGSSPLHF
CDR3 DNA: TGTGCCAGCAGCCCGCAGGCCGGGGGCAGCTCACCCCTCCACTTT
clone size: NA
V gene: TRBV3-1
D gene: NA
J gene: TRBJ1-6

CDR3 protein: CASSYGDPSNYGYTF
CDR3 DNA: TGTGCCAGCAGTTACGGGGATCCCTCTAACTATGGCTACACCTTC
clone size: few
V gene: TRBV6-5
D gene: NA
J gene: TRBJ1-2

CDR3 protein: CASSLSPSTTQYF
CDR3 DNA: TGTGCCAGCAGCTTAAGTCCATCAACGACCCAGTACTTC
clone size: NA
V gene: TRBV7-3
D gene: NA
J gene: TRBJ2-5

CDR3 protein: CASSQTLSRADYEQYF
CDR3 DNA: TGCGCCAGCAGCCAGACTCTCTCTAGGGCCGATTACGAGCAGTACTTC
clone size: once
V gene: TRBV4-1
D gene: NA
J gene: TRBJ2-7

CDR3 protein: CASSDHAGGNEQFF
CDR3 DNA: TGTGCCAGCAGTGATCATGCAGGGGGCAATGAGCAGTTCTTC
clone size: NA
V gene: TRBV6-1
D gene: TRBD1
J gene: TRBJ2-1

CDR3 protein: CASSPLQGPPGNQPQHF
CDR3 DNA: TGTGCCAGCAGCCCATTACAGGGGCCGCCCGGCAATCAGCCCCAGCATTTT
clone size: few
V gene: TRBV12-3/TRBV12-4
D gene: TRBD1
J gene: TRBJ1-5

CDR3 protein: CASSQDSGYYNEQFF
CDR3 DNA: TGCGCCAGCAGCCAAGATAGCGGCTACTACAATGAGCAGTTCTTC
clone size: NA
V gene: TRBV4-3
D gene: NA
J gene: TRBJ2-1

CDR3 protein: CASSLERNYEQFF
CDR3 DNA: TGTGCCAGCAGCTTAGAGCGGAACTATGAGCAGTTCTTC
clone size: once
V gene: TRBV7-6
D gene: NA
J gene: TRBJ2-1

CDR3 protein: CATSRGRVPYEQYF
CDR3 DNA: TGTGCCACCAGCAGAGGCAGGGTACCCTACGAGCAGTACTTC
clone size: NA
V gene: TRBV15
D gene: NA
J gene: TRBJ2-7